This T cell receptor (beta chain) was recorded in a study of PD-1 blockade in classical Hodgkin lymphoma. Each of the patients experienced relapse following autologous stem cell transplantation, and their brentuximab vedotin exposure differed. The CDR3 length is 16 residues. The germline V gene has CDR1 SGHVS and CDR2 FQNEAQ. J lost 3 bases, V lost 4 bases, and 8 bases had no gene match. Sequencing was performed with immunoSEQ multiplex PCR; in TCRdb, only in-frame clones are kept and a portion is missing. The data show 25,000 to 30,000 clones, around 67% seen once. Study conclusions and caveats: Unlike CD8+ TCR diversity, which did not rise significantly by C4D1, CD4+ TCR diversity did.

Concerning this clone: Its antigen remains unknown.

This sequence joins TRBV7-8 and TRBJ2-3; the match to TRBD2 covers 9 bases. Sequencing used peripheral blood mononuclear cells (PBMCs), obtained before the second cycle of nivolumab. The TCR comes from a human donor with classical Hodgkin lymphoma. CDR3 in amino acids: CASSSLGAGGTDTQYF. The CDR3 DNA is TGTGCCAGCAGCTCCCTAGGGGCGGGGGGGACAGATACGCAGTATTTT. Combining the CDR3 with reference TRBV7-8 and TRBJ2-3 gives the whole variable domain GAGVSQSPRYKVAKRGQDVALRCDPISGHVSLFWYQQALGQGPEFLTYFQNEAQLDKSGLPSDRFFAERPEGSVSTLKIQRTQQEDSAVYLCASSSLGAGGTDTQYFGPGTRLTVL.